This T cell receptor beta chain originates from a study of blood T cell repertoires in COVID-19. Across the study: T cells, B-cell-depleted T cells, or PBMCs supplied cDNA or gDNA.

The authors' processing: Estimates of nucleated cell counts were drawn from the amplification of reference gene primers. Generated by immunoSEQ multiplex PCR, the TCRdb table keeps only in-frame clones and is missing some. V, J and clone size are those of that table, while D and trimming were read from the DNA. The sample yields hundreds of thousands of clones, 85% seen once. Sequencing was carried out using peripheral blood. This TCR came from a man in his forties or fifties with COVID-19, enrolled during active disease.

DNA of the CDR3: TGTGCCAGCTCACCGGCCAGGGAGGGTACTGAAGCTTTCTTT. It yields the protein CASSPAREGTEAFF. The genes are TRBV18 and TRBJ1-1; weak D call: TRBD1 (5 bases). V shed 3 bases and J shed 5 bases, with 13 bases lying between them. There are 14 residues in the CDR3. Germline V gene data show CDR1 as KGHSH and CDR2 as LQKENI.